This entry describes one T cell receptor beta chain. What antigen it recognizes has not been identified. Base qualities are not recorded, but no much larger clone differs from it by a single base. The source of the sample is a study of identical twins (dated by TCRdb to the mid-2010s). In the study overall: The study deep-sequenced TCR alpha and beta repertoires from monozygotic twins, unrelated adults of various ages and cord blood to test whether fetal clonotypes persist. To rule out contamination, replicate twin experiments were performed at different times with different library preparation protocols.

General study outcomes and caveats: Compared with coincidental sharing between unrelated individuals, out-of-frame TCR alpha sequences shared between twins showed an excess of sequences with low generation probability. Out-of-frame TCR alpha sharing in monozygotic twins was systematically underestimated by recombination models, whereas sharing between unrelated individuals was in agreement with the recombination models. In beta out-of-frame sequences, excess twin sharing was weaker, because having fewer shared sequences lowered the signal-to-noise ratio. Zero-insertion analyses could be partly confounded by invariant T cells such as MAIT and iNKT, although diverse VJ usage argued against such confounding for most clonotypes. Fewer insertions were carried by abundant cord blood beta clonotypes; a weaker similar trend was observed in young adult naive repertoires, while no such trend was observed in memory repertoires. Because the same donors could not be followed over many years, conclusions were based on cross-sectional statistical analysis.

All donors were healthy Caucasians. The twin cohort comprised three pairs of female monozygotic twins, all aged about 18 to 30 years. Miltenyi CD45RO+ enrichment and human naive T-cell isolation kits were used to isolate memory (CD45RO+) and naive T cells from PBMC. Spanning cysteine to phenylalanine, the CDR3 consists of 12 amino acids. The retained sequence is limited to the CDR3, 36 bases, with the frame set at the first base. The germline V gene yields SGHRS for CDR1 and YFSETQ for CDR2. Trimming at the junction amounts to 1 base on V and 9 bases on J, and the germline ends lie 8 bases apart. The library was prepared using 5' RACE. TCRdb records Illumina HiSeq 2000 as the sequencer. A universal primer binding site was introduced by template switching, and a unique molecular identifier was present in the final cDNA, enabling accurate counting of TCR cDNA molecules. Specific primers in the conserved constant-segment region were used to synthesize first-strand cDNA for TCR alpha and beta chains. To control for contamination, every cDNA library carried two barcodes: a SMART-Mk sample barcode plus Illumina barcodes. TruSeq adapter sequences along with Illumina sample barcodes were introduced in two successive PCR steps. TCR alpha and beta cDNA libraries were sequenced on the Illumina HiSeq platform with custom primers. The published analysis was carried out like this. MiGEC processed the raw reads to extract unique molecular identifiers, while MiXCR was used to determine the CDR3 positions. For each individual, recombination models were inferred using an EM algorithm with the repgenHMM and IGoR tools. Shared clonotype analysis was performed with the tcR package in R, normalizing sharing by the product of cloneset sizes. Out-of-frame nonproductive sequences were analyzed to study raw recombination free of thymic and clonal selection effects. TCRdb passed the public sequencing reads through fastp at Q25 and MiXCR, retaining productive beta sequences. Records with the same CDR3 protein are collapsed into one entry carrying the most frequent genes and DNA. The V and J calls were not made by the authors but by TCRdb's processing. Present in this sample are around 280,000 distinct CDR3 sequences, more than 6.5% of which were seen just once. The biggest ten clones account for approximately 2% of the sample.

This same sample was also part of a study on yellow fever vaccine responses in identical twins. As that second paper reports: The authors reported that the T cell response to vaccination in identical twins appeared partly convergent and partly personalized. In identical twins, the study followed T cell clones that responded to the vaccine with precision.

This clonotype was obtained from a woman under 30 in good health. The sequence links TRBV5-1 to TRBJ2-1; the D gene cannot be resolved reliably. Sequencing used memory (CD45RO+) T cells sorted from blood. In the paper's terms, the cell subset or site label means: CD45RO+ enriched T cells. The CDR3: CASSLTLIEQFF. The nucleotide sequence reads TGCGCCAGCAGCTTGACACTCATTGAGCAGTTCTTC. The CDR3, completed at both ends by the reference TRBV5-1 and TRBJ2-1 genes, gives the full variable domain KAGVTQTPRYLIKTRGQQVTLSCSPISGHRSVSWYQQTPGQGLQFLFEYFSETQRNKGNFPGRFSGRQFSNSRSEMNVSTLELGDSALYLCASSLTLIEQFFGPGTRLTVL.